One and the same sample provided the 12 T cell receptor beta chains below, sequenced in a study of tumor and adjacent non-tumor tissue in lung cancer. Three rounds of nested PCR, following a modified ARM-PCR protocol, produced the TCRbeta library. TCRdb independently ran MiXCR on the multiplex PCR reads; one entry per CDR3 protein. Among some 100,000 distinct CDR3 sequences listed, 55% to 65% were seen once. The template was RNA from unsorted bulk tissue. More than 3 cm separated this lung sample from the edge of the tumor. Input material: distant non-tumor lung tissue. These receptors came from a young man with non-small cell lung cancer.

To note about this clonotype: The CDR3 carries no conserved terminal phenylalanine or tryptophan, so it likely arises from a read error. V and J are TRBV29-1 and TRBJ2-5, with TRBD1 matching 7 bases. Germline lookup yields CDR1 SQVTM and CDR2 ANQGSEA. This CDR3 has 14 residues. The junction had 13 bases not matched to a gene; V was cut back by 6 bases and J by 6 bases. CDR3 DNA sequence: TGCAGCGTCACAGGGACAGCTGGTGCTAAGACCCAGTACTTG. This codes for CSVTGTAGAKTQYL.

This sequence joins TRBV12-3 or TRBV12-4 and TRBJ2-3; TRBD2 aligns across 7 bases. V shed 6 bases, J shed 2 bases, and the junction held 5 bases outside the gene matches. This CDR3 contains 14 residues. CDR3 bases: TGTGCCAGCAGACGTCGGGAGGTCACAGATACGCAGTATTTT. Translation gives CASRRREVTDTQYF.

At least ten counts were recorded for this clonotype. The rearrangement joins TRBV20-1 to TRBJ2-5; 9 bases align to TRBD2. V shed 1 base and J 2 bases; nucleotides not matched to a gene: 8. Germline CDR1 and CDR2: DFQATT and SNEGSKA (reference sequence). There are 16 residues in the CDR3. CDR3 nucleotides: TGCAGTGCTAGAGCCGACCTTCTAGCGGGGCAAGAGACCCAGTACTTC. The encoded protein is CSARADLLAGQETQYF.

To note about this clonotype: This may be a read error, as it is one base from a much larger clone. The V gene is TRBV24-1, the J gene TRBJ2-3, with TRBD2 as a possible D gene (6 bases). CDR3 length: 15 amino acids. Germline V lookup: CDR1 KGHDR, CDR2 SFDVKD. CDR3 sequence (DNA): TGTACCACCAGTGAAACCGGGACGGGGGCAGATACGCAGTATTTT. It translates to CTTSETGTGADTQYF.

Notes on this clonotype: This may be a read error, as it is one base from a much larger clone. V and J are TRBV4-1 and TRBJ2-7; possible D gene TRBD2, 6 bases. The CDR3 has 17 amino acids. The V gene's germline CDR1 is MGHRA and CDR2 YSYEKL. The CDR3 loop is CARSPRDSARRYYEQYF. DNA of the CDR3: TGCGCCAGGAGCCCCCGGGACTCAGCCCGACGCTACTACGAGCAGTACTTC.

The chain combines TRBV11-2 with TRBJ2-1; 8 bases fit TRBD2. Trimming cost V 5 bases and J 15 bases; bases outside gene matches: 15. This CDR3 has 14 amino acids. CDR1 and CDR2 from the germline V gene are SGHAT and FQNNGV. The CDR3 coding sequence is TGTGCCAGCAGCACTAGCGGAACCAGGAATGAGTTGTTCTTC. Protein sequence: CASSTSGTRNELFF.

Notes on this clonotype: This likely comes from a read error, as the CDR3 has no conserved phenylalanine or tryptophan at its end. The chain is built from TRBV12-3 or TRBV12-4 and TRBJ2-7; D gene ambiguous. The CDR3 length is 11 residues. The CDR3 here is CVSSHTYEQYL. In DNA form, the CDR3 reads TGTGTCAGCAGCCACACCTACGAGCAGTACCTC.

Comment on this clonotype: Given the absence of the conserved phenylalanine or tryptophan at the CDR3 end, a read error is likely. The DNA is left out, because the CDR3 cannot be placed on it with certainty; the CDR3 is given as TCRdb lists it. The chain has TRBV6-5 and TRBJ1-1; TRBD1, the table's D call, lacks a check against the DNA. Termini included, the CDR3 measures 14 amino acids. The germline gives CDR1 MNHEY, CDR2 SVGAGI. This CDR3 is CASAHTGGDIEAFY.

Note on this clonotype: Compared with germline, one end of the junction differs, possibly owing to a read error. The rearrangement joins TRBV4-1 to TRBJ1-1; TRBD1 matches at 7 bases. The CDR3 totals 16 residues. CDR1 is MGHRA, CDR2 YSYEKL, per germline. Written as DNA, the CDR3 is TGCGCCAGCAGTCAAGATATCTACAGGGGAGCCACTGTAGCTTTCTTT. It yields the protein CASSQDIYRGATVAFF.

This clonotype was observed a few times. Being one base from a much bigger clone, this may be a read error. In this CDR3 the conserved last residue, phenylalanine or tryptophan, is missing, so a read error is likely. Written as DNA, the CDR3 is TGCAGTGCTAGAGTAGGGAACTATGGCTACACCTCC. Protein product: CSARVGNYGYTS. The chain carries TRBV20-1 and TRBJ1-2; no definite D call. The CDR3 covers 12 residues. Deletions cut 1 base from V and 2 bases from J, with 5 bases between. The germline gives CDR1 DFQATT, CDR2 SNEGSKA (reference sequence).

The CDR3 sequence is CASCQDPGVSYEQYF. CDR3 nucleotides: TGCGCCAGTTGCCAAGACCCAGGGGTATCCTACGAGCAGTACTTC. The V call is TRBV4-1, the J call TRBJ2-7; D is possibly TRBD1 (6 bases). The CDR3 runs 15 residues. CDR1 and CDR2 from the germline V gene are MGHRA and YSYEKL. The V end was cut by 9 bases, the J end by 1 base, with 19 bases between.

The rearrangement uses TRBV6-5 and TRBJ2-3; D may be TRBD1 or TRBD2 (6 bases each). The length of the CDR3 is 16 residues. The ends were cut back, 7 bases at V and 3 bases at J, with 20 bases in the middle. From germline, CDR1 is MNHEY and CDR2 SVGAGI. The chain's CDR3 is CASISGDTRGTDTQYF. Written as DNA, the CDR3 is TGTGCCAGCATATCGGGGGACACCCGGGGTACAGATACGCAGTATTTT.